Below, 7 T cell receptor beta chains from the same sample are listed, as sequenced in a study of blood T cell repertoires in COVID-19 (dated by TCRdb to about 2020). Preparation of the library involved the immunoSEQ multiplex PCR assay. TCRdb holds this immuneACCESS table with in-frame rearrangements only. Some clones are missing; in checked studies, unresolved V genes explain under half, and the rest has no known cause. The sample yields about 340,000 clones; roughly 90% were counted once. 6% to 8.5% of the sample is held by the ten biggest clonotypes. The source material was peripheral blood. These receptors came from a woman aged 70-85 years with COVID-19, enrolled during active disease.

This chain connects TRBV6-5 to TRBJ1-6; 8 bases align to TRBD1. Germline V lookup: CDR1 MNHEY, CDR2 SVGAGI. Trimming at V came to 2 bases and at J to 11 bases, leaving 5 bases not matched to a gene. The CDR3 spans 14 residues. As DNA, the CDR3 is TGTGCCAGCAGTTACCGGACAGGGCAAACACCCCTCCACTTT. Its protein is CASSYRTGQTPLHF.

This chain links TRBV7-2 with TRBJ1-2; D possibly corresponds to TRBD1 (6 bases). Germline values: CDR1 SGHTA, CDR2 FQGNSA. Trimming removed 1 base from V and 2 bases from J, with 11 bases in between. The CDR3 totals 15 residues. The CDR3 loop reads CASSLEVGANYGYTF. CDR3 in DNA: TGTGCCAGCAGCTTAGAGGTGGGGGCAAACTATGGCTACACCTTC.

The chain carries TRBV5-1 and TRBJ1-4; a weak D match, TRBD1 (5 bases). V gave up 2 bases and J gave up 6 bases, with 11 bases separating them. The CDR3 is 14 amino acids. CDR1 is SGHRS and CDR2 is YFSETQ in the germline V gene. As DNA, the CDR3 is TGCGCCAGCAGCTTTGGTGGGGCGGATGAAAAACTGTTTTTT. Translating gives CASSFGGADEKLFF.

V and J are TRBV11-2 and TRBJ1-6; a weak D match, TRBD1 (6 bases). Germline V gives CDR1 SGHAT, CDR2 FQNNGV. The CDR3 is made up of 17 amino acids. V lost 2 bases, J lost 4 bases, and 15 bases lay in between. The CDR3 bases are TGTGCCAGCAGCTTAAGTTACGGACAGTATTATAATTCACCCCTCCACTTT. Residues: CASSLSYGQYYNSPLHF.

This chain uses TRBV11-2 with TRBJ2-7, with TRBD2 identical over 11 bases. The CDR3 runs to 16 residues. CDR1 is SGHAT and CDR2 is FQNNGV in the germline V gene. Unmatched junction bases numbered 11, after V lost 6 bases and J lost 4 bases. As DNA, the CDR3 is TGTGCCAGCAGGGCAGACTCTAGCGGGGGGTTGTACGAGCAGTACTTC. Its protein is CASRADSSGGLYEQYF.

J is TRBJ1-5 and V is TRBV2, with a weak D call TRBD1 (5 bases). This CDR3 spans 13 amino acids. The V and J ends lost 7 bases and 6 bases respectively, with 13 bases between them. From germline, CDR1 is SNHLY and CDR2 FYNNEI. The DNA of the CDR3 is TGTGCCAGCATCGGGCAGGGAGGTCAGCCCCAGCATTTT. Protein product: CASIGQGGQPQHF. Using reference TRBV2 and TRBJ1-5 for the parts outside the CDR3, the full variable domain is EPEVTQTPSHQVTQMGQEVILRCVPISNHLYFYWYRQILGQKVEFLVSFYNNEISEKSEIFDDQFSVERPDGSNFTLKIRSTKLEDSAMYFCASIGQGGQPQHFGDGTRLSIL.

V and J are TRBV5-4 and TRBJ2-1; 9 bases map to TRBD1. This CDR3 contains 15 residues. CDR1 and CDR2 (germline): SGHNT, YYREEE (reference sequence). V was clipped by 3 bases and J by 4 bases; unmatched bases: 5. CDR3 amino acids: CASSSWDRVYNEQFF. In nucleotides, the CDR3 is TGTGCCAGCAGCTCGTGGGACAGGGTATACAATGAGCAGTTCTTC.